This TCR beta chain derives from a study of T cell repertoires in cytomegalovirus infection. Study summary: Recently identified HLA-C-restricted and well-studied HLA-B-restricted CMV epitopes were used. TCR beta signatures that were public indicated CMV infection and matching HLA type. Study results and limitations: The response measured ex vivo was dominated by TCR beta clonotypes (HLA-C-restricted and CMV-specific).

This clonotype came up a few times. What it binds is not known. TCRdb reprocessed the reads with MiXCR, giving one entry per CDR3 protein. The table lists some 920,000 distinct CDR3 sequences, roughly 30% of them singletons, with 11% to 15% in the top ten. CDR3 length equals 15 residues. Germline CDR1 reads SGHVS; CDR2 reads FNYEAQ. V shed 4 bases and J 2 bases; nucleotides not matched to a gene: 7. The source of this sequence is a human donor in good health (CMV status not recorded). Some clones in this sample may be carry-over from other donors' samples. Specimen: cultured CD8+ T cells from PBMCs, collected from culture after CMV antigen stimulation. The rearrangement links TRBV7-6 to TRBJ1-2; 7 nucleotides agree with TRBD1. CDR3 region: CASSSRQGGNYGYTF. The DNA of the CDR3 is TGTGCCAGCAGCTCCAGACAGGGCGGAAACTATGGCTACACCTTC.